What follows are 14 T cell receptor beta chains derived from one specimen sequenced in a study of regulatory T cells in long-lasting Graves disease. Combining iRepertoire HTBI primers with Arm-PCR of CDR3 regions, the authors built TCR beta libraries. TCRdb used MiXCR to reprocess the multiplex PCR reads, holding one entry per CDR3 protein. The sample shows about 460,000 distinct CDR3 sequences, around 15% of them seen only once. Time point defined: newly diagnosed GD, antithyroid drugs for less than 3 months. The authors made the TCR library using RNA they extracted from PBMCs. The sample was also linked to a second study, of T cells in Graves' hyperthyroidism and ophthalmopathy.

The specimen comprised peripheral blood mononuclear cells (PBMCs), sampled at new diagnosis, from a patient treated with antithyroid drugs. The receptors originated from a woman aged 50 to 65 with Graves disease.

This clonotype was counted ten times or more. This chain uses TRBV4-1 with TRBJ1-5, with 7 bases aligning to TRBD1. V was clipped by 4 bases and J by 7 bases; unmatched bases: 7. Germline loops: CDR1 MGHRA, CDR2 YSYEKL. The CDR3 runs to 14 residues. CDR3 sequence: CASSPGQRAQPQHF. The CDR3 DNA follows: TGCGCCAGCAGCCCGGGACAGCGGGCGCAGCCCCAGCATTTT.

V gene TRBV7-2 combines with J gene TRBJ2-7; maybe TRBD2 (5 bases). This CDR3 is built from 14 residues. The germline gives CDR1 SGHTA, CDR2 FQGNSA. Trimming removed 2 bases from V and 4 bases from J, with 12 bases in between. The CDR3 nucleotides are TGTGCCAGCAGCTTAAGTCGTCGGGGTTACGAGCAGTACTTC. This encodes CASSLSRRGYEQYF.

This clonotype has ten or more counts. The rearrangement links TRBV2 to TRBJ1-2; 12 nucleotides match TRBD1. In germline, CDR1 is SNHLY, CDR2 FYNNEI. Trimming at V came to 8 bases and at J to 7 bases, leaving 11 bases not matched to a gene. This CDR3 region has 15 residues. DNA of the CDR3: TGTGCCAGCTCAGAACCGGGACAGGGGGCTTTTGGCTACACCTTC. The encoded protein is CASSEPGQGAFGYTF. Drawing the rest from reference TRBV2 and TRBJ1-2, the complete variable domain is EPEVTQTPSHQVTQMGQEVILRCVPISNHLYFYWYRQILGQKVEFLVSFYNNEISEKSEIFDDQFSVERPDGSNFTLKIRSTKLEDSAMYFCASSEPGQGAFGYTFGSGTRLTVV.

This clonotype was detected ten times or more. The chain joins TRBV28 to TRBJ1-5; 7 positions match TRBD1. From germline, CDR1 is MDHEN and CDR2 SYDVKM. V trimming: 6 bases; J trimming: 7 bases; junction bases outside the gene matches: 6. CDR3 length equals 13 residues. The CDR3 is CASSRQGRQPQHF. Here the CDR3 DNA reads TGTGCCAGCAGCAGACAGGGTCGCCAGCCCCAGCATTTT.

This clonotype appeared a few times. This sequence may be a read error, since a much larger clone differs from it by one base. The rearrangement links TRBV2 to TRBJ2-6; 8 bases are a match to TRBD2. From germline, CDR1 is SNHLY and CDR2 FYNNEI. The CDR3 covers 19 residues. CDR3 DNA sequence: TGTGCCAGCAATGTCGACGATAGCGGGATACACTCTGGGGCCAACGTCATGACTTTC. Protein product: CASNVDDSGIHSGANVMTF.

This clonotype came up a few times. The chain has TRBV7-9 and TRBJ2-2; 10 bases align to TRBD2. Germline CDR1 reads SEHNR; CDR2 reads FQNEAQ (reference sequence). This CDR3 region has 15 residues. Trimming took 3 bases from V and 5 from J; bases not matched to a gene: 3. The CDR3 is CASSFGTSETGELFF. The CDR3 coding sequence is TGTGCCAGCAGCTTCGGGACTAGCGAGACCGGGGAGCTGTTTTTT.

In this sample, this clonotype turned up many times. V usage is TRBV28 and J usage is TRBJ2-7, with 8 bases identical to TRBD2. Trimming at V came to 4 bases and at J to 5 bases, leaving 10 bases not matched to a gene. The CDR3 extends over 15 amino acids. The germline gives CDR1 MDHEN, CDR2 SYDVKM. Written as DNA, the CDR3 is TGTGCCAGCAGTTCAAGCGGGAGTCGTTCCCACGAGCAGTACTTC. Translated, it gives CASSSSGSRSHEQYF.

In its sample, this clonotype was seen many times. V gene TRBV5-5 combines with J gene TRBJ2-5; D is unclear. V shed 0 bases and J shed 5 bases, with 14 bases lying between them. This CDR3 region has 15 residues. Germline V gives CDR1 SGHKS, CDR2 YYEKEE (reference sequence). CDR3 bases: TGTGCCAGCAGCTTGGCTACACCCTCCGGGGAGACCCAGTACTTC. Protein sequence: CASSLATPSGETQYF.

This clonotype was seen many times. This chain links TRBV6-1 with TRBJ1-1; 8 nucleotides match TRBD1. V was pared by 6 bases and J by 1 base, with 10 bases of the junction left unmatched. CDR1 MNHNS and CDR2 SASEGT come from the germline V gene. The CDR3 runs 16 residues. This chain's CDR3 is CASRGQVSGWNTEAFF. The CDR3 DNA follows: TGTGCCAGCAGGGGACAGGTCTCTGGCTGGAACACTGAAGCTTTCTTT.

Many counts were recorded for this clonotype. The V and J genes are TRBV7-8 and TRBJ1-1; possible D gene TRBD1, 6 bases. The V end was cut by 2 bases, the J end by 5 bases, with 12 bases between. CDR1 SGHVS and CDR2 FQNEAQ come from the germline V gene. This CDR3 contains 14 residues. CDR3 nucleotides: TGTGCCAGCAGCTTACATACAGGGTGGACTGAAGCTTTCTTT. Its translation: CASSLHTGWTEAFF.

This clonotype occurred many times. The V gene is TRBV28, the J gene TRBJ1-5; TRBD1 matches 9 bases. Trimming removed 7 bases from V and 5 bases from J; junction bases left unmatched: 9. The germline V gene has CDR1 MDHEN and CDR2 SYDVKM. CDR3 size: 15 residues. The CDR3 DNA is TGTGCCAGCACCTCTGAGGGACAGGGATATCAGCCCCAGCATTTT. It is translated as CASTSEGQGYQPQHF.

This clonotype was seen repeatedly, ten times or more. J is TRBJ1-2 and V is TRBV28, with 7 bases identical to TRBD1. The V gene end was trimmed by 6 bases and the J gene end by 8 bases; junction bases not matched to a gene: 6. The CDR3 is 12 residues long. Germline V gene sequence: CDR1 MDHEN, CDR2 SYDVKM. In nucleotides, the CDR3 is TGTGCCAGCAGATGGGACAGTTACGGCTACACCTTC. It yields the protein CASRWDSYGYTF.

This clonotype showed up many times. The CDR3 DNA sequence: TGTGCCATCAGTGAGTCTCCTAGTTCGGCGGGCTACACCTTC. The encoded protein is CAISESPSSAGYTF. V and J are TRBV10-3 and TRBJ1-2, with D hard to call. Germline V CDR1 and CDR2: ENHRY, SYGVKD. V was clipped by 0 bases and J by 8 bases, with 13 bases between them. The CDR3 covers 14 residues.

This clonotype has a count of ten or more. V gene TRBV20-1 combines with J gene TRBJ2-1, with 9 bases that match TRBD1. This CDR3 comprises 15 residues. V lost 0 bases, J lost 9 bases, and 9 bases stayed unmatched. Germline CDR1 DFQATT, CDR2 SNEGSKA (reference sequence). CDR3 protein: CSARDRDRVGGEQFF. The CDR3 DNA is TGCAGTGCTAGAGACCGGGACAGGGTGGGCGGTGAGCAGTTCTTC.